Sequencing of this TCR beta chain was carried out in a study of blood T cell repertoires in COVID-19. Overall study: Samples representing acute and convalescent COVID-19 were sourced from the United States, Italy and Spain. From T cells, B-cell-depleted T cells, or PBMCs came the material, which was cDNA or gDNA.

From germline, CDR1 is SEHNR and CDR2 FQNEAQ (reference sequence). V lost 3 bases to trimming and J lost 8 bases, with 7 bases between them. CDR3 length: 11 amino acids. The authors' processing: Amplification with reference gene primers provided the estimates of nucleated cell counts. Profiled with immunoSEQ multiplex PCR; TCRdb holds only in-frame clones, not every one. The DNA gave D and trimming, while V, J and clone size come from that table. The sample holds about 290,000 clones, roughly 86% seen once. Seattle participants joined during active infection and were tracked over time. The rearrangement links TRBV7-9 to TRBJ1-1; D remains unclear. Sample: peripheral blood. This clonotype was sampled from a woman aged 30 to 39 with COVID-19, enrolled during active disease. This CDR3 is CASSLLAEAFF. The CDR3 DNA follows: TGTGCCAGCAGCTTGTTGGCCGAAGCTTTCTTT.